The T cell receptor beta chain described here comes from a study of control samples from healthy donors and cancer patients. TCRdb's copy holds only in-frame clones and misses some; the assay was immunoSEQ multiplex PCR. The sample lists approximately 52,000 clones, about nine tenths occurring once. The CDR3 loop spans 14 amino acids. V was trimmed by 5 bases and J by 4 bases, leaving 14 bases between them. Germline V gene sequence: CDR1 SGHAT, CDR2 FQNNGV. The sequencing input was PBMCs. The clonotype originates from a man in his 60s with head and neck cancer. This chain joins TRBV11-2 and TRBJ2-5, with a weak D call TRBD2 (5 bases). CDR3 residues: CASSPGPSTETQYF. The CDR3 DNA sequence: TGTGCCAGCAGCCCAGGTCCTAGCACAGAGACCCAGTACTTC. The variable domain in full, completed from reference TRBV11-2 and TRBJ2-5, reads EAGVAQSPRYKIIEKRQSVAFWCNPISGHATLYWYQQILGQGPKLLIQFQNNGVVDDSQLPKDRFSAERLKGVDSTLKIQPAKLEDSAVYLCASSPGPSTETQYFGPGTRLLVL.